This T cell receptor (beta chain) was identified in a study of cytomegalovirus exposure and HLA in healthy donors. Study as a whole: Of several hundred genotyped donors, roughly 81% grouped in the Caucasian-associated ancestry cluster.

Healthy bone marrow donors made up the donors. A note on this clone: Antigen unknown.

Primers for the PCR totalled 60 Vbeta and 13 Jbeta. Per the original data handling: A later analysis counted 65 million to 90 million unique TCR beta chains, 9.5 million to 13 million shared. This table comes from immunoSEQ multiplex PCR, and its TCRdb copy is limited to in-frame clones, with some not included. V, J and clone size are taken as reported in that table, and D and trimming were inferred from the DNA itself. The sample holds more than 40,000 clones, over 75% seen once. Findings of the study overall: According to a later analysis, most TCR beta chains associated with CMV appeared HLA-restricted.

This receptor was obtained from a man aged 50 or older in good health and CMV-seronegative. Sequencing was carried out using PBMCs.

The CDR3 DNA reads as TGTGCCAGCAGCCCCGTCGGCGGGAACACCGGGGAGCTGTTTTTT. Protein product: CASSPVGGNTGELFF. The gene calls are TRBV5-5 and TRBJ2-2, with D unclear. V was cut by 4 bases and J by 1 base, with 11 bases left in between. CDR1 SGHKS and CDR2 YYEKEE come from the germline V gene (reference sequence). The CDR3 extends over 15 amino acids. The full variable domain, rest sourced from reference TRBV5-5 and TRBJ2-2, is DAGVTQSPTHLIKTRGQQVTLRCSPISGHKSVSWYQQVLGQGPQFIFQYYEKEERGRGNFPDRFSARQFPNYSSELNVNALLLGDSALYLCASSPVGGNTGELFFGEGSRLTVL.